This passage covers 27 T cell receptor beta chains from one sample sequenced in a study of regulatory T cells in long-lasting Graves disease. Library construction for TCR beta used iRepertoire HTBI primers and Arm-PCR of CDR3 regions. In TCRdb, the multiplex PCR reads were re-called with MiXCR into one record per CDR3 protein. The sample lists about 470,000 distinct CDR3 sequences, roughly 21% occurring once. This sample's time point: persistent/refractory GD, antithyroid drugs over 5 years with positive TRAb. TCR sequences were obtained from RNA taken from PBMCs. The sample was peripheral blood mononuclear cells (PBMCs), taken when the disease was refractory, from a patient treated with antithyroid drugs. The receptors shown here come from a female donor with Graves disease.

This clonotype was picked up one time. Just one base apart from a much larger clone, this may be a read error. The final CDR3 position lacks the conserved phenylalanine or tryptophan, pointing to a likely read error. This rearrangement joins TRBV19 to TRBJ2-5; the D is unclear. V lost 0 bases to trimming and J lost 2 bases, with 1 base between them. Germline V CDR1 and CDR2: LNHDA, SQIVND (reference sequence). The CDR3 sequence is 12 residues long. CDR3 DNA: TGTGCCAGTAGTATAGATCAAGAGACCCAGTACTCC. Residues: CASSIDQETQYS.

This clonotype was seen only a few times. The V call is TRBV10-3, the J call TRBJ1-2, with 7 bases identical to TRBD1. CDR3 length: 15 amino acids. With V trimmed by 5 bases and J by 4 bases, 10 bases remained unmatched. Looked up from germline, CDR1 is ENHRY and CDR2 is SYGVKD. This chain's CDR3 is CAISSTGDASYGYTF. The CDR3, as DNA: TGTGCCATCAGTTCTACAGGGGATGCTAGCTATGGCTACACCTTC.

The chain uses TRBV6-2 or TRBV6-3 and TRBJ2-2, with TRBD1 matching over 8 bases. Looked up from germline, CDR1 is MNHEY and CDR2 is SVGEGT. The V gene end was trimmed by 0 bases and the J gene end by 7 bases; junction bases not matched to a gene: 19. There are 20 residues in the CDR3. The CDR3 reads CASSYSMMDREGEKSGELFF. The CDR3 DNA is TGTGCCAGCAGTTACTCGATGATGGACAGGGAAGGAGAAAAGAGCGGGGAGCTGTTTTTT.

The genes are TRBV12-3 or TRBV12-4 and TRBJ2-1, with D tentatively TRBD2 (6 bases). The V end was cut by 4 bases, the J end by 8 bases, with 15 bases between. This CDR3 spans 14 amino acids. CDR3 region: CASSWQGGYDEQFF. The DNA for the CDR3 is TGTGCCAGCAGTTGGCAGGGAGGTTACGATGAGCAGTTCTTC.

A few counts support this clonotype. This chain connects TRBV28 to TRBJ1-5; TRBD1 aligns across 7 bases. The J segment lost 6 bases and the V segment lost 9 bases, leaving 8 bases of the junction unmatched. Germline V lookup: CDR1 MDHEN, CDR2 SYDVKM. The CDR3 spans 13 residues. The CDR3 DNA reads as TGTGCCAGTACCGAACAGGGGAGTCAGCCCCAGCATTTT. This sequence encodes CASTEQGSQPQHF.

This clonotype was detected many times. V and J are TRBV28 and TRBJ2-7; tentatively, D is TRBD1 (5 bases). The CDR3 is 13 amino acids. The germline V gene has CDR1 MDHEN and CDR2 SYDVKM. V gave up 5 bases and J gave up 4 bases, with 12 bases separating them. This CDR3 is CASSKTGIYEQYF. In DNA form, the CDR3 reads TGTGCCAGCAGTAAAACAGGAATTTACGAGCAGTACTTC.

Only one count was recorded for this clonotype. This clone may be a read error of a much larger clone one base away. J is TRBJ2-4 and V is TRBV5-1, with TRBD1 as a possible D gene (5 bases). Germline CDR1 SGHRS, CDR2 YFSETQ. This CDR3 is built from 13 residues. Trimming removed 10 bases from V and 2 bases from J, with 13 bases in between. CDR3 sequence: CACTLGPKNIQYF. CDR3 coding DNA: TGCGCCTGCACCTTGGGGCCCAAAAACATTCAGTACTTC.

The V and J genes are TRBV9 and TRBJ1-1; D remains unclear. The CDR3 is made up of 14 amino acids. Germline V gives CDR1 SGDLS, CDR2 YYNGEE. V lost 0 bases, J lost 2 bases, and 8 bases lay in between. In nucleotides, the CDR3 is TGTGCCAGCAGCGTAGGAGTGGAAAACACTGAAGCTTTCTTT. Translated: CASSVGVENTEAFF.

This clonotype was observed a handful of times. As DNA, the CDR3 is TGTGCCAGCAGCCAGTGGAATAAGCGAGGCTACGAGCAGTACTTC. Translating gives CASSQWNKRGYEQYF. The chain recombines TRBV5-6 with TRBJ2-7; no firm D call. V was pared by 4 bases and J by 3 bases, with 17 bases between. The CDR3 is made up of 15 amino acids. CDR1 SGHDT and CDR2 YYEEEE come from the germline V gene.

This clonotype has ten or more counts. The V call is TRBV28, the J call TRBJ1-2, with D maybe TRBD1 (6 bases). Trimming took off 8 bases at V and 6 bases at J, with 25 bases between the two ends. CDR1 and CDR2 from the germline V gene are MDHEN and SYDVKM. The CDR3 contains 16 residues. CDR3 sequence: CASLGGGTGWRDGYTF. CDR3 nucleotide sequence: TGTGCCAGCTTAGGGGGAGGCACAGGGTGGCGGGATGGCTACACCTTC.

The CDR3: CASSLLTNSKSQPQHF. The DNA of the CDR3 is TGTGCCAGCAGTTTATTGACAAACAGCAAGAGTCAGCCCCAGCATTTT. This chain connects TRBV28 to TRBJ1-5; D gene uncertain. Trimming took 1 base from V and 6 from J, leaving 16 bases between them. Germline V gene data show CDR1 as MDHEN and CDR2 as SYDVKM. The CDR3 totals 16 residues. The variable domain in full, with the rest retrieved from reference TRBV28 and TRBJ1-5, is DVKVTQSSRYLVKRTGEKVFLECVQDMDHENMFWYRQDPGLGLRLIYFSYDVKMKEKGDIPEGYSVSREKKERFSLILESASTNQTSMYLCASSLLTNSKSQPQHFGDGTRLSIL.

This clonotype has a handful of counts. The chain recombines TRBV5-1 with TRBJ2-3; 9 bases map to TRBD2. The CDR3 has 16 amino acids. The germline V gene encodes CDR1 SGHRS and CDR2 YFSETQ. The V gene end was trimmed by 0 bases and the J gene end by 2 bases; junction bases not matched to a gene: 4. As DNA, the CDR3 is TGCGCCAGCAGCTTGGCGACTAGCGGTGACACAGATACGCAGTATTTT. Translating gives CASSLATSGDTDTQYF. Supplemented by reference TRBV5-1 and TRBJ2-3, the full variable domain reads KAGVTQTPRYLIKTRGQQVTLSCSPISGHRSVSWYQQTPGQGLQFLFEYFSETQRNKGNFPGRFSGRQFSNSRSEMNVSTLELGDSALYLCASSLATSGDTDTQYFGPGTRLTVL.

This clonotype was observed many times. The chain employs TRBV28 and TRBJ1-1; D is perhaps TRBD1 (5 bases). With 3 bases removed from V and 8 bases from J, the gap between germline ends came to 13 bases. The germline CDR1 and CDR2 sequences are MDHEN and SYDVKM. The CDR3 is made up of 13 amino acids. CDR3 bases: TGTGCCAGCAGTTTCCGGGACGAGCCCGAAGCTTTCTTT. As protein: CASSFRDEPEAFF. The full variable domain, its missing parts supplied by reference TRBV28 and TRBJ1-1, is DVKVTQSSRYLVKRTGEKVFLECVQDMDHENMFWYRQDPGLGLRLIYFSYDVKMKEKGDIPEGYSVSREKKERFSLILESASTNQTSMYLCASSFRDEPEAFFGQGTRLTVV.

This clonotype appeared many times. The chain combines TRBV12-3 or TRBV12-4 with TRBJ2-7; D is possibly TRBD1 (6 bases). V was clipped by 6 bases and J by 0 bases, with 15 bases between them. CDR3 length: 15 residues. CDR3 in amino acids: CASSTLGGSSYEQYF. The CDR3 DNA reads as TGTGCCAGCAGCACCTTAGGGGGTAGCTCCTACGAGCAGTACTTC.

The CDR3 DNA reads TGCAGTGCTAGAGAGCAGCCGGCATCTGGGGCCAACGTCCTGACTTTC. Protein: CSAREQPASGANVLTF. V gene TRBV20-1 combines with J gene TRBJ2-6, with D hard to call. The CDR3 runs 16 residues. In germline, CDR1 is DFQATT, CDR2 SNEGSKA (reference sequence). Trimming took 0 bases from V and 1 from J, leaving 10 bases between them.

This clonotype has more than one count but fewer than ten. The chain recombines TRBV29-1 with TRBJ2-7, with a tentative D call TRBD2 (6 bases). Per germline, CDR1 SQVTM and CDR2 ANQGSEA. V lost 3 bases to trimming and J lost 7 bases, with 16 bases between them. The CDR3 has 13 residues. CDR3 sequence (DNA): TGCAGCGTTGAGGTCAGGGAGGAAGGAGAGCAGTACTTC. This gives the protein CSVEVREEGEQYF.

The chain employs TRBV30 and TRBJ2-2, with 7 nucleotides matching TRBD2. J gave up 4 bases and V 0 bases, and 5 bases lay outside the gene matches. The CDR3 contains 15 residues. Germline V lookup: CDR1 GTSNPN, CDR2 SVGIG (reference sequence). CDR3 protein: CAWSVAGVSTGELFF. CDR3 DNA: TGTGCCTGGAGTGTGGCGGGAGTAAGCACCGGGGAGCTGTTTTTT.

This clonotype was seen at least ten times. The chain links TRBV6-1 to TRBJ1-5, with D unresolved. The CDR3 has 17 amino acids. Germline V gene data show CDR1 as MNHNS and CDR2 as SASEGT. The V gene lost 4 bases and the J gene lost 0 bases, with 16 bases spanning the gap. DNA of the CDR3: TGTGCCAGCAGTGCGCCCTCCGGACGGTTTAGCAATCAGCCCCAGCATTTT. As protein: CASSAPSGRFSNQPQHF.

V is TRBV27 and J is TRBJ2-3, with 12 positions matching TRBD2. J gave up 4 bases and V 3 bases, and 17 bases lay outside the gene matches. Germline V gene lookup returns CDR1 MNHEY and CDR2 SMNVEV (reference sequence). The CDR3 is 20 residues long. The CDR3 here is CASSFPLAGGNGYLPDTQYF. CDR3 in DNA: TGTGCCAGCAGTTTCCCACTAGCGGGGGGCAACGGTTACTTGCCAGATACGCAGTATTTT.

This clonotype was seen a few times. The V call is TRBV10-3, the J call TRBJ2-5, with TRBD1 as a possible D gene (6 bases). The germline V gene encodes CDR1 ENHRY and CDR2 SYGVKD. Deletions cut 5 bases from V and 2 bases from J, with 15 bases between. The CDR3 extends over 15 amino acids. The CDR3 coding sequence is TGTGCCATCAGTAAGACAGGAGACCAACAAGAGACCCAGTACTTC. Its translation: CAISKTGDQQETQYF.

This clonotype showed up many times. The V and J genes are TRBV9 and TRBJ2-5, with D perhaps matching TRBD1 (6 bases). The CDR3 is 12 residues long. The germline V gene encodes CDR1 SGDLS and CDR2 YYNGEE. V lost 6 bases to trimming and J lost 3 bases, with 9 bases between them. The CDR3 loop reads CASKGQKETQYF. In DNA form, the CDR3 reads TGTGCCAGCAAGGGACAAAAAGAGACCCAGTACTTC.

This clonotype showed up just a few times. This chain uses TRBV10-3 with TRBJ2-7; D not resolved. Germline V CDR1 and CDR2: ENHRY, SYGVKD. V lost 4 bases and J 0 bases, leaving 10 bases between the germline ends. The CDR3 runs 14 residues. CDR3 sequence (DNA): TGTGCCATCAGTGGTGGAGACGTCTCCTACGAGCAGTACTTC. Its protein product is CAISGGDVSYEQYF.

A note on this clonotype: A clone one base away is much larger, so this may be a read error. The CDR3 coding sequence is TGCAGTGCTAGTGGGGGGCTCGGGGGCGAGCAGCACTTC. Protein sequence: CSASGGLGGEQHF. J is TRBJ2-7 and V is TRBV20-1; D may correspond to TRBD1 or TRBD2 (6 bases each). Germline lookup yields CDR1 DFQATT and CDR2 SNEGSKA (reference sequence). The length of the CDR3 is 13 residues.

This clonotype has a handful of counts. The CDR3 here is CASSQENRVEQYF. DNA of the CDR3: TGTGCCAGCAGCCAAGAAAACCGGGTCGAGCAGTACTTC. This chain connects TRBV14 to TRBJ2-7; D is ambiguous. The CDR3 extends over 13 amino acids. Germline lookup yields CDR1 SGHDN and CDR2 FVKESK. Trimming removed 0 bases at V and 6 bases at J, with 9 bases between.

This clonotype was detected only a few times. The gene calls are TRBV20-1 and TRBJ2-7, with 8 bases lining up with TRBD1. V was pared by 1 base and J by 2 bases, with 10 bases of the junction left unmatched. Germline V gene data show CDR1 as DFQATT and CDR2 as SNEGSKA (reference sequence). CDR3 length equals 16 residues. DNA for the CDR3: TGCAGTGCTAGAGTAATAGCAGGGGGCAATACCTACGAGCAGTACTTC. This gives the protein CSARVIAGGNTYEQYF.

At least ten counts were recorded for this clonotype. The chain links TRBV10-3 to TRBJ2-2, with 7 bases identical to TRBD1. Germline CDR1 and CDR2: ENHRY and SYGVKD. Losses at the gene ends were 3 bases for V and 0 bases for J; bases not matched to a gene: 4. The CDR3 loop spans 16 amino acids. DNA for the CDR3: TGTGCCATCAGTGACGGGACAGTATCGAACACCGGGGAGCTGTTTTTT. It specifies CAISDGTVSNTGELFF.

This clonotype turned up a few times. The rearrangement joins TRBV6-1 to TRBJ2-2, with D hard to call. CDR1 MNHNS and CDR2 SASEGT come from the germline V gene. The CDR3 extends over 13 amino acids. The V end was cut by 6 bases, the J end by 6 bases, with 11 bases between. As DNA, the CDR3 is TGTGCCAGCAGCCCCAGCCTTGCCGGGGAGCTGTTTTTT. It translates to CASSPSLAGELFF.